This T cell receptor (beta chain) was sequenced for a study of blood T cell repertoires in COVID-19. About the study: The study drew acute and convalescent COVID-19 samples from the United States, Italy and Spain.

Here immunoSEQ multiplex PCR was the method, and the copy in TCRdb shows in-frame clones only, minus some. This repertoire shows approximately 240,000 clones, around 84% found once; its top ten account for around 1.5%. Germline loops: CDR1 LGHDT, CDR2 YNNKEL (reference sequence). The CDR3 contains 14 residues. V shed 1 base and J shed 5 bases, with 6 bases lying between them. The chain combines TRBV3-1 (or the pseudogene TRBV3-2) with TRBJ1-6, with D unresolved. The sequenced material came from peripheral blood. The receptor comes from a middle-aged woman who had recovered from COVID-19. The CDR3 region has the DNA TGTGCCAGCAGCCAAGGCGGCCATAATTCACCCCTCCACTTT. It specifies CASSQGGHNSPLHF.